The 5 T cell receptor beta chains below were found in one sample sequenced in a study of blood T cell repertoires in COVID-19. Method: immunoSEQ multiplex PCR; TCRdb's copy keeps in-frame clones and lacks some. The sample contains 200,000 or so clones, 70% to 85% of which appear only once. The sample taken for sequencing was peripheral blood. Source of these receptors: a man in his forties who had recovered from COVID-19.

The chain couples TRBV15 to TRBJ1-2, with 7 bases that match TRBD1. The CDR3 covers 14 residues. The J segment lost 4 bases and the V segment lost 1 base, leaving 3 bases of the junction unmatched. CDR1 and CDR2 from the germline V gene are LNHNV and YYDKDF (reference sequence). CDR3 region: CATSRVQGTYGYTF. The CDR3 DNA sequence: TGTGCCACCAGCAGAGTACAGGGGACCTATGGCTACACCTTC.

V and J are TRBV5-6 and TRBJ2-3; D uncertain. Trimming pared 4 bases from V and 2 bases from J, leaving 8 bases between. CDR1 and CDR2 (germline): SGHDT, YYEEEE. The CDR3 is made up of 13 amino acids. CDR3 sequence (DNA): TGTGCCAGCAGCAACTACACCACAGATACGCAGTATTTT. Encoded protein: CASSNYTTDTQYF.

V and J are TRBV30 and TRBJ2-3, with 9 bases matching TRBD2. V dropped 8 bases and J dropped 1; count of bases not matched to a gene: 13. CDR1 and CDR2 from the germline V gene are GTSNPN and SVGIG (reference sequence). This CDR3 region has 16 residues. The DNA for the CDR3 is TGTGCCGCGAAGGGCGGGGGGGCCTGGGGCACAGATACGCAGTATTTT. Its translation is CAAKGGGAWGTDTQYF.

This clone was seen a single time. V gene TRBV7-2 combines with J gene TRBJ2-3; 9 bases are shared with TRBD2. V trimming: 1 base; J trimming: 4 bases; junction bases outside the gene matches: 6. CDR1 is SGHTA and CDR2 is FQGNSA in the germline V gene. The CDR3 is 16 residues long. Here the CDR3 reads CASSLVGTSRADTQYF. As DNA, the CDR3 is TGTGCCAGCAGCTTAGTGGGGACTAGCAGGGCAGATACGCAGTATTTT.

This rearrangement joins TRBV6-2 or TRBV6-3 to TRBJ1-2; a weak D match, TRBD1 (5 bases). Trimming shortened V by 6 bases and J by 2 bases, and 10 bases separated the two germline ends. The CDR3 consists of 13 residues. Germline CDR1 MNHEY, CDR2 SVGEGT. CDR3: CASSHDSNYGYTF. The CDR3 DNA is TGTGCCAGCAGCCACGACAGCAACTATGGCTACACCTTC.